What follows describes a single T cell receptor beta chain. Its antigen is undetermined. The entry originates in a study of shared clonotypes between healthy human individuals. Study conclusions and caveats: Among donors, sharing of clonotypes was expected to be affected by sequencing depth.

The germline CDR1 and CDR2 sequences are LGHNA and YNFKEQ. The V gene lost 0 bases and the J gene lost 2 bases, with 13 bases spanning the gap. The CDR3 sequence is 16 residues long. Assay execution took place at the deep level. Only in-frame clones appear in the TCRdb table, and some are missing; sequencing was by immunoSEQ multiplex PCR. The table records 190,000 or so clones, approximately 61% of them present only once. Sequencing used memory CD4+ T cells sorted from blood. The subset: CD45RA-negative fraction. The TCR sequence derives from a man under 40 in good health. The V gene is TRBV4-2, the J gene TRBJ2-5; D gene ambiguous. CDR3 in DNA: TGTGCCAGCAGCCAAGATAGGCGGCTCCCACAAGAGACCCAGTACTTC. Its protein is CASSQDRRLPQETQYF.